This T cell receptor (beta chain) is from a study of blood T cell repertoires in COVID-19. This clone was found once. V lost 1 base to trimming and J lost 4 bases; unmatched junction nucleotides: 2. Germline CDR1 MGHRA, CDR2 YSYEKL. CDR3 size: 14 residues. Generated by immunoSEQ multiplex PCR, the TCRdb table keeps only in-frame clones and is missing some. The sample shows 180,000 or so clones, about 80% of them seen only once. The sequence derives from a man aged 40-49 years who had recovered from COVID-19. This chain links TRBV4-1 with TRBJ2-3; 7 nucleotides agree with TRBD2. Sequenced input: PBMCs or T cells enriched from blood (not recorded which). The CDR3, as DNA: TGCGCCAGCAGCCAAGGGACTAGGTCAGATACGCAGTATTTT. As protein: CASSQGTRSDTQYF.